This TCR beta chain was documented in a study of T-cell memory formation after mild COVID-19. In the study overall: TCR clusters were largely donor specific. Regarding the study as a whole: Clones that contracted from day 15 to 85 were balanced CD4/CD8, while later expanders leaned CD4+. Of the contracting clones, CD4+ ones lay mainly in CM and EM, and CD8+ ones in EMRA.

TCR alpha and TCR beta cDNA libraries carrying sample barcodes and UMIs were produced by 5'RACE using constant-segment primers. TCRdb used MiXCR to reprocess the 5' RACE reads, holding one entry per CDR3 protein. In the table there are around 310,000 distinct CDR3 sequences, roughly 13% of which are singletons. On this clonotype itself: The antigen is not known.

Material: PBMCs or a T cell subset sorted from them (not recorded which). The source of this sequence is a man aged 18-30 years who had mild COVID-19 (a few samples of this study predate the infection). Cell type and time point are not known.

In nucleotides, the CDR3 is TGTGCCAGTAGTTCTGGGGAGTGGGACGGCGATACGCAGTATTTT. Its protein product is CASSSGEWDGDTQYF. The rearrangement uses TRBV19 and TRBJ2-3; either TRBD1 or TRBD2 may supply D (5 bases each). The germline V gene has CDR1 LNHDA and CDR2 SQIVND (reference sequence). V lost 5 bases to trimming and J lost 6 bases, with 18 bases between them. This CDR3 region has 15 residues.